Sequencing of this T cell receptor beta chain was carried out in a study of blood T cell repertoires in COVID-19. Study details: Material from acute and convalescent COVID-19 was sourced from the United States, Italy and Spain. From T cells, B-cell-depleted T cells, or PBMCs came the material, which was cDNA or gDNA.

This clone was picked up one time. Authors' methods: Amplification of reference gene primers was used by the study to estimate nucleated cell counts. Profiling relied on immunoSEQ multiplex PCR, and the TCRdb table lists in-frame clones only, not all of them. The V and J calls and clone size are taken from that table; D and trimming were inferred from the DNA. The sample shows about 27,000 clones, around 90% of them seen only once. The sequence came from a woman in her forties or fifties with active COVID-19. The specimen sequenced was peripheral blood.

CDR3 DNA sequence: TGCGCCAGCAGCTTGGAAGGTAGCACCTACAATGAGCAGTTCTTC. Translated, it gives CASSLEGSTYNEQFF. The genes are TRBV5-1 and TRBJ2-1; D remains unclear. Germline-derived CDR1 and CDR2 are SGHRS and YFSETQ. The CDR3 consists of 15 residues. The V end lost 0 bases, the J end lost 2 bases, and 9 bases lay between the germline ends.